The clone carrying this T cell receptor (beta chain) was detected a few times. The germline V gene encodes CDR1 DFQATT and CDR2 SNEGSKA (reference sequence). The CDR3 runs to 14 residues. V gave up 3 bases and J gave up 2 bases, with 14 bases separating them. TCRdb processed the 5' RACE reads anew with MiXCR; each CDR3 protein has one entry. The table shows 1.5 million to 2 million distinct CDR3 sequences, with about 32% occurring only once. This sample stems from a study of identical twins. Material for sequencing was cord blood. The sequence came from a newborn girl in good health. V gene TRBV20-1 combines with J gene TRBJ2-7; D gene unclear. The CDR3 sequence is CSARDPTVPYEQYF. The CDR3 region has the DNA TGCAGTGCTAGGGACCCGACGGTCCCCTACGAGCAGTACTTC.